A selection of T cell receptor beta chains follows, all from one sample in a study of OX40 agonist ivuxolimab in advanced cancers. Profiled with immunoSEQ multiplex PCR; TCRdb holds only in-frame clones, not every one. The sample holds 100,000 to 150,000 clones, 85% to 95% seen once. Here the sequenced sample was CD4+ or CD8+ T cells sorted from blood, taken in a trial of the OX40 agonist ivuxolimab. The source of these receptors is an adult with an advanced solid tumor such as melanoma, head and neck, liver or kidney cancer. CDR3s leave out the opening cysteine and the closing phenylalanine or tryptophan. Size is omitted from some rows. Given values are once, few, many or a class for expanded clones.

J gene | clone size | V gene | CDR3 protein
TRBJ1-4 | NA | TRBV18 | ASSRGRVGEKLF
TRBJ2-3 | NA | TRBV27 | ASRQQGADTQY
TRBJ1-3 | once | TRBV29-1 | SVQAISGNTIY
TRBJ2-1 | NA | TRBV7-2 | ASTRTAEQF
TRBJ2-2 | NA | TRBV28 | ASSRILAQNTGELF
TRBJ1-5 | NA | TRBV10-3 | AISENRANQPQH
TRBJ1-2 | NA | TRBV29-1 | SCVQAGGGYT
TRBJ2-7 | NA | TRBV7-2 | ASSPVAGWSSYEQY
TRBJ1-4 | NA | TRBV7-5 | ARSSVDRRLTLNEKLF
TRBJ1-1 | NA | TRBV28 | ASSLWGQGRWTEAF
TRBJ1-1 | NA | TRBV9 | ASSVPNDRPQGMNTEAF
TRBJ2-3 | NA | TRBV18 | ASSPQGSGADTQY
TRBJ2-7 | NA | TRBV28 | ASSFGGSSPYEQY
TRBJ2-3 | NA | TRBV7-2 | ASSPWGSTDTQY
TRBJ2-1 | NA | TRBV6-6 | ASSRDRGWYNEQF
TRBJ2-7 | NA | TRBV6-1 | ATSYLTSGDEQY
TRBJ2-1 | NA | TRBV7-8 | ASRITSGSSYNEQF
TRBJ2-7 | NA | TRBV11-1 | ASSPSGVEQY
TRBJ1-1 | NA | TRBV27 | ASSWTGGAPGTEAF